This T cell receptor (beta chain) is from a study of response to subunit inactivated influenza vaccine. A single record per CDR3 protein comes from TCRdb applying MiXCR to the RT-PCR reads. The table shows around 480,000 distinct CDR3 sequences, with approximately 15% occurring only once. Note on this clonotype: Its antigen is undetermined.

Study conclusions and caveats: Every seasonal influenza vaccination brings in few new T cells, the authors suggested.

Trimming took 1 base from V and 0 from J, leaving 9 bases between them. The length of the CDR3 is 15 residues. The germline CDR1 and CDR2 sequences are SGHAT and FQDESV (reference sequence). This sequence was found in a man between 50 and 69 years old who received an inactivated influenza vaccine. Sequences were derived from CD4+ T cells sorted from PBMCs, sampled around 25 months after vaccination. V is TRBV11-1 and J is TRBJ1-1; D ambiguous. The CDR3 is CASSLGGYMNTEAFF. CDR3 nucleotides: TGTGCCAGCAGCTTAGGCGGTTACATGAACACTGAAGCTTTCTTT. The full variable domain, rest sourced from reference TRBV11-1 and TRBJ1-1, is EAEVAQSPRYKITEKSQAVAFWCDPISGHATLYWYRQILGQGPELLVQFQDESVVDDSQLPKDRFSAERLKGVDSTLKIQPAELGDSAMYLCASSLGGYMNTEAFFGQGTRLTVV.